This TCR beta chain is drawn from a study of blood T cell repertoires in COVID-19. The V and J ends lost 3 bases and 8 bases respectively, with 14 bases between them. Germline lookup yields CDR1 SQVTM and CDR2 ANQGSEA. The CDR3 totals 13 residues. The data were produced by immunoSEQ multiplex PCR, yet TCRdb's version contains in-frame clones alone and is incomplete. The sample has 380,000 or so clones; 89% are singletons. V is TRBV29-1 and J is TRBJ2-1, with D tentatively TRBD1 (5 bases). This receptor was identified in a middle-aged man with acute or convalescent COVID-19. The sample taken for sequencing was peripheral blood. The CDR3 protein is CSVEPRWGDEQFF. CDR3 in DNA: TGCAGCGTTGAGCCCAGGTGGGGCGATGAGCAGTTCTTC.